This T cell receptor (beta chain) appears in the sequencing data of a study of blood T cell repertoires in COVID-19. Measured with immunoSEQ multiplex PCR; TCRdb has only the in-frame clones, and not every one. The sample contains 290,000 or so clones, roughly nine tenths of which appear only once. The CDR3 is 11 residues long. Germline V gene sequence: CDR1 SGHAT, CDR2 FQNNGV. Trimming shortened V by 6 bases and J by 14 bases, and 16 bases separated the two germline ends. The sequenced material came from peripheral blood. The V gene is TRBV11-2, the J gene TRBJ1-2, with D possibly matching TRBD1 (5 bases). This clonotype was sampled from a woman aged 25 to 39 with COVID-19, enrolled during active disease. CDR3 sequence: CASRSGLAGTF. In DNA form, the CDR3 reads TGTGCCAGCAGGTCAGGGTTAGCGGGGACCTTC. The full variable domain, rest sourced from reference TRBV11-2 and TRBJ1-2, is EAGVAQSPRYKIIEKRQSVAFWCNPISGHATLYWYQQILGQGPKLLIQFQNNGVVDDSQLPKDRFSAERLKGVDSTLKIQPAKLEDSAVYLCASRSGLAGTFGSGTRLTVV.